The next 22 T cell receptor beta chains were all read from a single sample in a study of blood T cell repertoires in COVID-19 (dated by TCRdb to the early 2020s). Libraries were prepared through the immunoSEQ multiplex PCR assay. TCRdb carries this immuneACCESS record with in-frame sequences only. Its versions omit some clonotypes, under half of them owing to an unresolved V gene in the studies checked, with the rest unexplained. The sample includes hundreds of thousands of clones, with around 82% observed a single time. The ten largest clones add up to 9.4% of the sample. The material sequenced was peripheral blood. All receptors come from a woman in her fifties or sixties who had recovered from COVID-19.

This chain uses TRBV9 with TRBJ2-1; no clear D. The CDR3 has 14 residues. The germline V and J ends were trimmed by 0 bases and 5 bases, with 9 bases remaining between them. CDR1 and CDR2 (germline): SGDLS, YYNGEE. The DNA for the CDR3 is TGTGCCAGCAGCGTAGCGAACGGTGACAATGAGCAGTTCTTC. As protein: CASSVANGDNEQFF.

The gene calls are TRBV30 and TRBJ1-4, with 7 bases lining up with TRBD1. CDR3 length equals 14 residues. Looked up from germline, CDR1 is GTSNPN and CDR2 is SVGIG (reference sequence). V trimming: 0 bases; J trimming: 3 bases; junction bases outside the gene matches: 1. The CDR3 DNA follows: TGTGCCTGGAGTGTGGGACAGCCTAATGAAAAACTGTTTTTT. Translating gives CAWSVGQPNEKLFF.

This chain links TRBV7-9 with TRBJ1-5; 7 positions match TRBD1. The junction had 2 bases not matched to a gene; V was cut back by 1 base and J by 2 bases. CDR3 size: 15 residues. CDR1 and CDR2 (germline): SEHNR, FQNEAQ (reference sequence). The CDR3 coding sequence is TGTGCCAGCAGCTTAGGAGGGGGCGGCAATCAGCCCCAGCATTTT. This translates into CASSLGGGGNQPQHF.

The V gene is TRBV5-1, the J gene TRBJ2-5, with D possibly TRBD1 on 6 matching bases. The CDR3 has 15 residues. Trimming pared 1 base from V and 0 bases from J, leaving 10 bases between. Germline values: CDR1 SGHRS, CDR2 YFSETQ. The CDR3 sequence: CASSLSHRDQETQYF. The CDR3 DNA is TGCGCCAGCAGCTTGTCTCACAGGGACCAAGAGACCCAGTACTTC.

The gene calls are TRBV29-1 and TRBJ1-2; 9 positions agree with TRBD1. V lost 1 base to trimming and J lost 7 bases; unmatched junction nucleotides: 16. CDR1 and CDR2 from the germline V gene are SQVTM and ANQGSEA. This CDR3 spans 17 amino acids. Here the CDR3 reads CSVEGLVQGASRFGYTF. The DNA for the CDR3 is TGCAGCGTTGAAGGGTTAGTACAGGGGGCCTCAAGATTTGGCTACACCTTC.

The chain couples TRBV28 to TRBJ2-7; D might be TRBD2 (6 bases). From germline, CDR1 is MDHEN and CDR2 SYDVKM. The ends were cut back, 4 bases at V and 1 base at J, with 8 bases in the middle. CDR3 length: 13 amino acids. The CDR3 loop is CASSSGLSYEQYF. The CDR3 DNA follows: TGTGCCAGCAGTTCGGGACTTTCCTACGAGCAGTACTTC. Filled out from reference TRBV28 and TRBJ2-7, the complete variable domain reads DVKVTQSSRYLVKRTGEKVFLECVQDMDHENMFWYRQDPGLGLRLIYFSYDVKMKEKGDIPEGYSVSREKKERFSLILESASTNQTSMYLCASSSGLSYEQYFGPGTRLTVT.

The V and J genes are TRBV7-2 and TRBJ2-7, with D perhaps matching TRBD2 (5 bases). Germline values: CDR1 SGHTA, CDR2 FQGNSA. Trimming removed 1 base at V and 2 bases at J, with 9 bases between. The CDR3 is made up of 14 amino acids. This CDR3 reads CASSLGGDAYEQYF. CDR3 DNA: TGTGCCAGCAGCTTAGGGGGAGATGCCTACGAGCAGTACTTC.

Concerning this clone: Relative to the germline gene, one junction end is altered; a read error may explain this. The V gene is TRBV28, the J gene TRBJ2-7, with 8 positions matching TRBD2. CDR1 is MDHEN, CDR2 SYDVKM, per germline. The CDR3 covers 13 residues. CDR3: CATQSLLGAGERF. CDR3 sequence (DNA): TGTGCCACCCAGTCGCTTTTAGGAGCGGGGGAGCGGTTC.

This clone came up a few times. CDR3 sequence: CASSQVGSGGNSPLHF. In DNA form, the CDR3 reads TGTGCCAGCAGCCAAGTAGGATCAGGGGGGAATTCACCCCTCCACTTT. The chain is built from TRBV3-1 (or the pseudogene TRBV3-2) and TRBJ1-6, with 7 bases fitting TRBD1. The ends lost 1 base at V and 7 bases at J; junction bases unmatched: 7. This CDR3 contains 16 residues. The germline V gene encodes CDR1 LGHDT and CDR2 YNNKEL (reference sequence).

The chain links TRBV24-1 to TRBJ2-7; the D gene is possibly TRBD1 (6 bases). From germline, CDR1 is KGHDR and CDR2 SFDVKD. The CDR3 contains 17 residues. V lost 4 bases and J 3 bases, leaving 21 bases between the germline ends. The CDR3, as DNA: TGTGCCACCAGTGACCCTGGACAGCTCCTGATTCACTACGAGCAGTACTTC. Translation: CATSDPGQLLIHYEQYF.

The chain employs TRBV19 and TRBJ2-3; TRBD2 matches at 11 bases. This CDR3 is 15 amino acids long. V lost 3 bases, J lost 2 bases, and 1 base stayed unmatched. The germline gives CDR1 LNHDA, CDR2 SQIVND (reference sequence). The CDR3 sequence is CASSMTSGITDTQYF. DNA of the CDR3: TGTGCCAGTAGTATGACTAGCGGGATCACAGATACGCAGTATTTT.

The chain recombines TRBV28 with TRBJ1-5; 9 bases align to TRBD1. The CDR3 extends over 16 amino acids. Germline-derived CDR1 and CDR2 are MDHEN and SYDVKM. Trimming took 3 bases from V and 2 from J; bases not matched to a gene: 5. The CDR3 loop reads CASSFRDRAGNQPQHF. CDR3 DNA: TGTGCCAGCAGTTTCCGGGACAGGGCGGGCAATCAGCCCCAGCATTTT.

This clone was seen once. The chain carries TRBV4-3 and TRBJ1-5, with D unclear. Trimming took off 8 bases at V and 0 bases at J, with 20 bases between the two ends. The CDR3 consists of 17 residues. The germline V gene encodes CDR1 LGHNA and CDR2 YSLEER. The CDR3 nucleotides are TGCGCCAGCCCTCGCCGGGAACCCGACGATAGCAATCAGCCCCAGCATTTT. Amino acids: CASPRREPDDSNQPQHF.

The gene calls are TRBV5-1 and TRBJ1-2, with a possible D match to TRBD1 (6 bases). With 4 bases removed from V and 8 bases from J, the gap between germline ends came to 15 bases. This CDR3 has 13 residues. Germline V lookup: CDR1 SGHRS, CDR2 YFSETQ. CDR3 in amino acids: CASSPGVLGGYTF. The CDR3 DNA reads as TGCGCCAGCAGCCCAGGGGTATTGGGCGGCTACACCTTC.

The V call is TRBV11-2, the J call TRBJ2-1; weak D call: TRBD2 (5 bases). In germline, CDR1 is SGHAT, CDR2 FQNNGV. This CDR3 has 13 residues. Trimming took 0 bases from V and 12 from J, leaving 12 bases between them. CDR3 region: CASSLERTGVQFF. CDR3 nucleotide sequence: TGTGCCAGCAGCTTAGAGAGGACTGGTGTGCAGTTCTTC.

CDR3: CASSLMGQLNTEAFF. CDR3 coding DNA: TGTGCCAGCAGCTTAATGGGACAGCTGAACACTGAAGCTTTCTTT. The V gene is TRBV7-2, the J gene TRBJ1-1; 7 bases line up with TRBD1. Germline CDR1 SGHTA, CDR2 FQGNSA. V was clipped by 2 bases and J by 0 bases; unmatched bases: 3. This CDR3 spans 15 amino acids.

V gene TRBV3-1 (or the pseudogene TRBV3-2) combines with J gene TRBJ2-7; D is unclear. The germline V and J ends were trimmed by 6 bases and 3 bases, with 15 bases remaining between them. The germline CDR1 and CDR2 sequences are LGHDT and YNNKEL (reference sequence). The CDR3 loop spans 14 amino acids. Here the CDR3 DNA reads TGTGCCAGCAGATCTAGTCAGTTACTCTACGAGCAGTACTTC. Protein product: CASRSSQLLYEQYF.

In nucleotides, the CDR3 is TGCGCCAGCAGCCAAGGTACAGGGGGCGGCACAGATACGCAGTATTTT. This encodes CASSQGTGGGTDTQYF. The rearrangement uses TRBV4-3 and TRBJ2-3; 9 bases are a match to TRBD1. CDR1 is LGHNA and CDR2 is YSLEER in the germline V gene. This CDR3 has 16 amino acids. V lost 1 base, J lost 1 base, and 3 bases stayed unmatched.

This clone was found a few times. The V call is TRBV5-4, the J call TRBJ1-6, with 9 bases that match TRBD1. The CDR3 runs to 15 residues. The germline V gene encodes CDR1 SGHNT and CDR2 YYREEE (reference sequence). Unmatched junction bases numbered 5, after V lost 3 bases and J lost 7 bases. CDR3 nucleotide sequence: TGTGCCAGCAGCTATCCGGGACAGGGCAATTCACCCCTCCACTTT. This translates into CASSYPGQGNSPLHF. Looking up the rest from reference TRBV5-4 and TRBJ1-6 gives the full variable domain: ETGVTQSPTHLIKTRGQQVTLRCSSQSGHNTVSWYQQALGQGPQFIFQYYREEENGRGNFPPRFSGLQFPNYSSELNVNALELDDSALYLCASSYPGQGNSPLHFGNGTRLTVT.

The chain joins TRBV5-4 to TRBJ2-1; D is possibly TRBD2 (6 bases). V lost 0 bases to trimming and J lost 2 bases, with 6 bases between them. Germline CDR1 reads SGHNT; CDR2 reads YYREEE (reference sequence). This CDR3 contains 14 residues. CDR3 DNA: TGTGCCAGCAGCTTGGGCGGGGCCTACAATGAGCAGTTCTTC. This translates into CASSLGGAYNEQFF.

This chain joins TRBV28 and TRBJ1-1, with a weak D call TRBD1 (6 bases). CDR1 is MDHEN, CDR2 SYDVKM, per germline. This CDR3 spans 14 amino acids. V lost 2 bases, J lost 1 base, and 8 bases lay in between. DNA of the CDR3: TGTGCCAGCAGTTTAATACAGGGGAACACTGAAGCTTTCTTT. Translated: CASSLIQGNTEAFF.

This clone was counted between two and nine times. As DNA, the CDR3 is TGTGCCAGCTCTAGTGGGGAGGGAGGGGTCTCCGAGCAGTACTTC. Amino acid sequence: CASSSGEGGVSEQYF. V gene TRBV19 combines with J gene TRBJ2-7; 7 positions match TRBD2. The germline gives CDR1 LNHDA, CDR2 SQIVND (reference sequence). With 9 bases clipped from V and 6 bases from J, the junction kept 17 bases outside the gene matches. CDR3 length: 15 residues.